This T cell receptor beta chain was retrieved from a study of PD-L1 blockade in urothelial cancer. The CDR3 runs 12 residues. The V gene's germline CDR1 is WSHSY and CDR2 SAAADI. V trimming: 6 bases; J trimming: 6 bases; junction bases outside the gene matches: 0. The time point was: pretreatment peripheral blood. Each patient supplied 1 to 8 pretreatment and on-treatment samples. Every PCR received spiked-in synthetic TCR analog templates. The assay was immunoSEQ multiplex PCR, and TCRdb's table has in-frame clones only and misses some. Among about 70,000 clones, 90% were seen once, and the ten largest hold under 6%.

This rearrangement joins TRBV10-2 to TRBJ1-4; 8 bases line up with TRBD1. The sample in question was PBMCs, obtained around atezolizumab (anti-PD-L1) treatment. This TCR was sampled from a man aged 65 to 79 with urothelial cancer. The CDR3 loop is CASRQGDEKLFF. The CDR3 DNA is TGCGCCAGCAGACAGGGGGATGAAAAACTGTTTTTT.